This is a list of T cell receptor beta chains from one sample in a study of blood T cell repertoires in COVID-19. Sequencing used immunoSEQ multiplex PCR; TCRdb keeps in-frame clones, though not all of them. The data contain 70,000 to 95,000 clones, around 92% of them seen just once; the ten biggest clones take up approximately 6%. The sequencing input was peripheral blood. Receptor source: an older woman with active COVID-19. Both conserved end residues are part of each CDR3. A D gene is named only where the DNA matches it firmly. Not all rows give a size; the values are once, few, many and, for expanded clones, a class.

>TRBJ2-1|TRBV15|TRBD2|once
CATSRARAGGPAFF
TGTGCCACCAGCAGGGCCCGAGCGGGGGGGCCGGCGTTCTTC
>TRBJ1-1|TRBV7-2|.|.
CASRRAPTSDTEAFF
TGTGCCAGCAGGAGGGCACCAACCTCAGACACTGAAGCTTTCTTT
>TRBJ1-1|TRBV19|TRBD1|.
CASSPRTGGGSTEAFF
TGTGCCAGTAGTCCGCGGACAGGGGGCGGTAGCACTGAAGCTTTCTTT
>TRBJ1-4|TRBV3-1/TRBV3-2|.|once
CASSTEGRRNEKLFF
TGTGCCAGCAGCACCGAGGGAAGACGAAATGAAAAACTGTTTTTT
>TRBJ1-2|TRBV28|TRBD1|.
CASSWDSRYNYGYTF
TGTGCCAGCAGCTGGGACAGCCGGTATAACTATGGCTACACCTTC
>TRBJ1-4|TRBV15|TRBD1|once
CATSPRTGREKLFF
TGTGCCACCAGCCCCCGGACAGGGCGTGAAAAACTGTTTTTT
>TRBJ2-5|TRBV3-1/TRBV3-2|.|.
CASSSRGGRQETQYF
TGTGCCAGCAGCTCTAGGGGGGGCAGGCAAGAGACCCAGTACTTC
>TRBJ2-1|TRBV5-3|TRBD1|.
CARSDVTGGRNEQFF
TGTGCCAGAAGTGATGTGACAGGGGGTAGGAATGAGCAGTTCTTC
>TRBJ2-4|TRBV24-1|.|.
CATSPGGNIQYF
TGTGCCACCAGTCCAGGGGGGAACATTCAGTACTTC
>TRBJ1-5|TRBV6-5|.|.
CASGTGTQPQHF
TGTGCCAGCGGAACAGGGACTCAGCCCCAGCATTTT
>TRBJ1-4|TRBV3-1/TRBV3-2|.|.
CASSLRTGRRANEKLFF
TGTGCCAGCAGCTTAAGGACTGGGAGACGGGCTAATGAAAAACTGTTTTTT
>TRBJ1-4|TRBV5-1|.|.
CASRDPGQGEKLFF
TGCGCCAGCAGGGACCCGGGTCAGGGTGAAAAACTGTTTTTT
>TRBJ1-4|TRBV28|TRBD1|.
CASSGRQGSNEKLFF
TGTGCCAGCAGTGGGAGACAGGGGTCTAATGAAAAACTGTTTTTT
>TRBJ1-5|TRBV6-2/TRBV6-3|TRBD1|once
CASRYARTGRNQPQHF
TGTGCCAGCAGATACGCAAGGACAGGGAGAAATCAGCCCCAGCATTTT
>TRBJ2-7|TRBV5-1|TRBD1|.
CASSSSGQGGEQYF
TGCGCCAGCAGCTCCTCCGGACAGGGTGGCGAGCAGTACTTC
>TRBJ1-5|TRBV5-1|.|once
CASSFTGGQPQHF
TGCGCCAGCAGCTTTACAGGCGGTCAGCCCCAGCATTTT
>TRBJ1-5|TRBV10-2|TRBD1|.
CASKTTGDGNQPQHF
TGCGCCAGCAAAACGACAGGGGACGGCAATCAGCCCCAGCATTTT